The clone carrying this TCR beta chain was found many times. This entry is derived from a study of low-dose radiotherapy and immunotherapy resistance in tumors. In the study overall: The 200 mg/m2 dose of intravenous cyclophosphamide was given every two weeks, one day before radiation and immunotherapy.

The CDR3 is 14 residues long. With V trimmed by 6 bases and J by 4 bases, 5 bases remained unmatched. CDR1 is SNHLY, CDR2 FYNNEI, per germline. Time point here: after trial treatment. The treatment here: LDRT plus nivolumab, ipilimumab, low-dose cyclophosphamide and aspirin (RACIN trial). Along with nivolumab and ipilimumab, donors received aspirin, low-dose cyclophosphamide and low-dose radiotherapy. With TRAV- and TRBV-specific primers, first-strand cDNA was made, covering the alpha and beta chains. Over roughly 20 PCR cycles, TCRs were amplified from a constant-region primer and V-primer adapter. MiXCR, run by TCRdb on the reads, gives a single entry per CDR3 protein. The sample shows under 75,000 distinct CDR3 sequences, 23% of them seen only once.

This specimen consisted of PBMCs, obtained after low-dose radiotherapy plus immunotherapy. The receptor's source is a male donor with prostate cancer. V gene TRBV2 combines with J gene TRBJ2-5, with TRBD2 matching over 10 bases. The CDR3 here is CASRGTSVGETQYF. The DNA for the CDR3 is TGTGCCAGCAGGGGGACTAGCGTCGGAGAGACCCAGTACTTC. The whole variable domain, filled in from reference TRBV2 and TRBJ2-5, reads EPEVTQTPSHQVTQMGQEVILRCVPISNHLYFYWYRQILGQKVEFLVSFYNNEISEKSEIFDDQFSVERPDGSNFTLKIRSTKLEDSAMYFCASRGTSVGETQYFGPGTRLLVL.